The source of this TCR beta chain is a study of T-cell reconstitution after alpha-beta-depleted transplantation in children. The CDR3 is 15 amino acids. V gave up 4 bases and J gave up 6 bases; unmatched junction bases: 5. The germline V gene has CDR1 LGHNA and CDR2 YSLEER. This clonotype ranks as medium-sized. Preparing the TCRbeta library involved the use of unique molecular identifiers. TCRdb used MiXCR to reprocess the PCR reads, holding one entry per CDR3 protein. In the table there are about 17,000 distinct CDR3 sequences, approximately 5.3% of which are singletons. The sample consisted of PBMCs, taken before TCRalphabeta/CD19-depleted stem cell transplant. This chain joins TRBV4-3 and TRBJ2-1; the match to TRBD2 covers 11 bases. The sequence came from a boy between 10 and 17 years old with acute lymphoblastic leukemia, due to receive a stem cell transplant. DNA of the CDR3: TGCGCCAGCAGCCTACTAGCGGGAGAACGCAATGAGCAGTTCTTC. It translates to CASSLLAGERNEQFF.